The 11 T cell receptor beta chains given below trace back to one sample, sequenced in a study of blood T cell repertoires in COVID-19. Method: immunoSEQ multiplex PCR; TCRdb's copy keeps in-frame clones and lacks some. The sample holds 180,000 or so clones; 70% to 90% are singletons and the top ten take roughly 1.2%. Sequenced sample: peripheral blood. The receptors derive from a man between 60 and 75 years old who had recovered from COVID-19.

The CDR3 region is CATRGTLAYGYTF. The CDR3 region has the DNA TGTGCCACCAGAGGCACCCTAGCATATGGCTACACCTTC. The chain uses TRBV24-1 and TRBJ1-2; D uncertain. V lost 7 bases and J 5 bases, leaving 13 bases between the germline ends. This CDR3 contains 13 residues. CDR1 is KGHDR, CDR2 SFDVKD, per germline.

This rearrangement joins TRBV3-1 (or the pseudogene TRBV3-2) to TRBJ2-7; weak D call: TRBD2 (6 bases). The V and J ends lost 1 base and 7 bases respectively, with 17 bases between them. CDR1 is LGHDT, CDR2 YNNKEL, per germline (reference sequence). The CDR3 contains 15 residues. The CDR3 protein is CASSQGLLLRGEQYF. DNA for the CDR3: TGTGCCAGCAGCCAAGGCCTCCTCTTGCGGGGTGAGCAGTACTTC.

The V gene is TRBV19, the J gene TRBJ2-1; 10 positions match TRBD2. This CDR3 is 16 amino acids long. Germline lookup yields CDR1 LNHDA and CDR2 SQIVND (reference sequence). The J segment lost 8 bases and the V segment lost 1 base, leaving 8 bases of the junction unmatched. The CDR3 sequence is CASSIGASGGLDEQFF. CDR3 sequence (DNA): TGTGCCAGTAGTATAGGGGCTAGCGGGGGACTGGATGAGCAGTTCTTC.

This rearrangement joins TRBV19 to TRBJ1-1; no definite D call. Trimming took 7 bases from V and 7 from J, leaving 16 bases between them. Germline CDR1 and CDR2: LNHDA and SQIVND (reference sequence). The CDR3 contains 13 residues. CDR3 residues: CASTREGRLEAFF. In DNA, the CDR3 is TGTGCCAGTACCCGGGAAGGGAGGCTTGAAGCTTTCTTT.

The V call is TRBV6-5, the J call TRBJ1-3; TRBD1 agrees at 9 bases. The CDR3 is 16 amino acids. The germline gives CDR1 MNHEY, CDR2 SVGAGI. The ends lost 4 bases at V and 4 bases at J; junction bases unmatched: 8. This chain's CDR3 is CASSSGGTGTGNTIYF. The CDR3 coding sequence is TGTGCCAGCAGTTCAGGCGGGACAGGGACCGGAAACACCATATATTTT.

The chain is built from TRBV6-5 and TRBJ1-1; 10 bases match TRBD1. Trimming cost V 4 bases and J 7 bases; bases outside gene matches: 9. The germline V gene has CDR1 MNHEY and CDR2 SVGAGI. CDR3 length: 15 amino acids. CDR3 bases: TGTGCCAGCAGTTCCTCCGGGACAGGGGCGTATGAAGCTTTCTTT. Amino acid sequence: CASSSSGTGAYEAFF.

The rearrangement links TRBV5-4 to TRBJ2-7; D unclear. The germline gives CDR1 SGHNT, CDR2 YYREEE (reference sequence). The V end lost 4 bases, the J end lost 4 bases, and 12 bases lay between the germline ends. The CDR3 runs 13 residues. The CDR3 reads CASSHPAVYEQYF. CDR3 DNA sequence: TGTGCCAGCAGCCACCCCGCAGTTTACGAGCAGTACTTC.

The chain couples TRBV4-1 to TRBJ1-2; a possible D gene is TRBD1 (6 bases). This CDR3 region has 12 residues. The V and J ends lost 6 bases and 5 bases respectively, with 10 bases between them. The germline CDR1 and CDR2 sequences are MGHRA and YSYEKL. For the CDR3, the DNA is TGCGCCAGCAGTTCTCAGGGGTATGGCTACACCTTC. Its translation is CASSSQGYGYTF.

J is TRBJ1-2 and V is TRBV18; 7 nucleotides line up with TRBD1. V shed 2 bases and J 7 bases; nucleotides not matched to a gene: 4. The V gene's germline CDR1 is KGHSH and CDR2 LQKENI. CDR3 length equals 13 residues. This CDR3 reads CASSPSGGSGYTF. The CDR3, as DNA: TGTGCCAGCTCACCATCAGGGGGTTCTGGCTACACCTTC.

V and J are TRBV19 and TRBJ2-1, with 9 bases lining up with TRBD2. The CDR3 is made up of 14 amino acids. Germline CDR1 reads LNHDA; CDR2 reads SQIVND (reference sequence). V shed 6 bases and J 5 bases; nucleotides not matched to a gene: 5. The CDR3 DNA sequence: TGTGCCAGTAGCCCGGGACTAGCTCACAATGAGCAGTTCTTC. It translates to CASSPGLAHNEQFF. The full variable domain, with the rest looked up from reference TRBV19 and TRBJ2-1, is DGGITQSPKYLFRKEGQNVTLSCEQNLNHDAMYWYRQDPGQGLRLIYYSQIVNDFQKGDIAEGYSVSREKKESFPLTVTSAQKNPTAFYLCASSPGLAHNEQFFGPGTRLTVL.

This chain links TRBV7-8 with TRBJ2-1; a possible D gene is TRBD2 (6 bases). Per the germline V gene, CDR1 is SGHVS and CDR2 is FQNEAQ. The CDR3 length is 15 residues. With 5 bases removed from V and 5 bases from J, the gap between germline ends came to 16 bases. DNA for the CDR3: TGTGCCAGCAGCCCCTGGGCGGGGCCGGACAATGAGCAGTTCTTC. Translating it yields CASSPWAGPDNEQFF.